Following are 15 T cell receptor beta chains from one sample sequenced in a study of T cell responses to AZD1222 COVID-19 vaccine. TCRdb's table, derived via immunoSEQ multiplex PCR, lists solely in-frame clones and lacks some. Among 100,000 or so clones, 88% were seen once, and the ten largest hold about 1.8%. Sequenced here: peripheral blood, sampled on day 0 of AZD1222 vaccination. The receptors here all came from an adult in good health.

V is TRBV18 and J is TRBJ2-1; 9 nucleotides match TRBD2. The CDR3 extends over 18 amino acids. V shed 3 bases and J 6 bases; nucleotides not matched to a gene: 15. The germline CDR1 and CDR2 sequences are KGHSH and LQKENI. The CDR3 is CASSPLLASGAKRNEQFF. The CDR3 coding sequence is TGTGCCAGCTCACCTCTTTTGGCTAGCGGGGCCAAGCGCAATGAGCAGTTCTTC.

V is TRBV7-9 and J is TRBJ2-3; D ambiguous. The V gene's germline CDR1 is SEHNR and CDR2 FQNEAQ (reference sequence). CDR3 length: 15 amino acids. V lost 4 bases and J 2 bases, leaving 13 bases between the germline ends. As DNA, the CDR3 is TGTGCCAGCAGCTCCCCTACGTCTCACACAGATACGCAGTATTTT. Translated: CASSSPTSHTDTQYF. The full variable domain, in which reference TRBV7-9 and TRBJ2-3 provide the parts outside the CDR3, is DTGVSQNPRHKITKRGQNVTFRCDPISEHNRLYWYRQTLGQGPEFLTYFQNEAQLEKSRLLSDRFSAERPKGSFSTLEIQRTEQGDSAMYLCASSSPTSHTDTQYFGPGTRLTVL.

The chain employs TRBV2 and TRBJ2-7, with a weak D call TRBD1 (5 bases). The CDR3 consists of 14 residues. The germline V gene has CDR1 SNHLY and CDR2 FYNNEI. V lost 3 bases and J lost 2, with 11 bases in between. CDR3 nucleotide sequence: TGTGCCAGCAGTGAGTACAGGTCCCCCTACGAGCAGTACTTC. It specifies CASSEYRSPYEQYF.

The chain uses TRBV6-2 or TRBV6-3 and TRBJ1-1; D gene uncertain. V lost 5 bases and J 2 bases, leaving 12 bases between the germline ends. Germline assignment: CDR1 MNHEY and CDR2 SVGEGT. CDR3 size: 14 residues. CDR3 coding DNA: TGTGCCAGCAGTCGCGGGGTCATTAACACTGAAGCTTTCTTT. Translation: CASSRGVINTEAFF.

This clone was observed a single time. CDR3 DNA sequence: TGTGCCAGCAGCCTCATGAGGGAGGGCGAGCAGTACTTC. Amino acid sequence: CASSLMREGEQYF. This rearrangement joins TRBV4-2 to TRBJ2-7; TRBD2 agrees at 7 bases. Germline values: CDR1 LGHNA, CDR2 YNFKEQ. This CDR3 spans 13 amino acids. The V and J ends lost 4 bases and 6 bases, in that order; junction bases with no gene match: 6.

The chain joins TRBV5-4 to TRBJ2-3; the match to TRBD2 covers 11 bases. J gave up 3 bases and V 5 bases, and 5 bases lay outside the gene matches. Germline V gene sequence: CDR1 SGHNT, CDR2 YYREEE (reference sequence). The length of the CDR3 is 15 residues. The CDR3, as DNA: TGTGCCAGCAGAATAGCGGGAGGGAGAACAGATACGCAGTATTTT. It codes for CASRIAGGRTDTQYF.

This clone was detected only once. This rearrangement joins TRBV19 to TRBJ1-1; the match to TRBD1 covers 7 bases. There are 13 residues in the CDR3. J lost 1 base, V lost 5 bases, and 1 base had no gene match. From germline, CDR1 is LNHDA and CDR2 SQIVND (reference sequence). The CDR3 DNA follows: TGTGCCAGTAGTGGGGACAGGAACACTGAAGCTTTCTTT. As protein: CASSGDRNTEAFF.

The chain employs TRBV19 and TRBJ1-4, with 8 bases identical to TRBD1. The V gene end was trimmed by 9 bases and the J gene end by 8 bases; junction bases not matched to a gene: 11. Germline V CDR1 and CDR2: LNHDA, SQIVND (reference sequence). This CDR3 is 14 amino acids long. The CDR3 is CASMDRAVNEKLFF. The CDR3 DNA sequence: TGTGCCAGCATGGACAGGGCTGTTAACGAAAAACTGTTTTTT.

The rearrangement joins TRBV7-2 to TRBJ2-1; D gene uncertain. V dropped 3 bases and J dropped 9 bases, with 15 bases sitting between them. Germline V gene data show CDR1 as SGHTA and CDR2 as FQGNSA. The CDR3 is 14 residues long. The CDR3: CASSFNWVLGEQFF. CDR3 sequence (DNA): TGTGCCAGCAGCTTTAACTGGGTCCTGGGTGAGCAGTTCTTC.

The CDR3 is CASSSSRDSKNEKLFF. For the CDR3, the DNA is TGTGCCAGCAGCTCTAGCCGGGACTCCAAAAATGAAAAACTGTTTTTT. The V and J genes are TRBV7-2 and TRBJ1-4; tentatively, D is TRBD1 (5 bases). Trimming left V 4 bases short and J 5 bases short, with 17 bases between. CDR1 and CDR2 (germline): SGHTA, FQGNSA. The CDR3 totals 16 residues.

J is TRBJ2-2 and V is TRBV4-3; D gene uncertain. CDR1 and CDR2 from the germline V gene are LGHNA and YSLEER. The ends were cut back, 3 bases at V and 2 bases at J, with 4 bases in the middle. This CDR3 contains 13 residues. The CDR3 loop is CASSHENTGELFF. The CDR3 nucleotides read TGCGCCAGCAGCCACGAAAACACCGGGGAGCTGTTTTTT.

The chain has TRBV12-5 and TRBJ2-7; D unresolved. The ends were cut back, 5 bases at V and 1 base at J, with 9 bases in the middle. The germline V gene encodes CDR1 LGHNT and CDR2 FRNRAP. The CDR3 consists of 13 residues. The CDR3 nucleotides are TGTGCTAGTGGTCCCGAGAGTTCCTACGAGCAGTACTTC. This sequence encodes CASGPESSYEQYF.

This clone has more than one count but fewer than ten. The chain uses TRBV9 and TRBJ2-1, with TRBD2 matching over 8 bases. The trim removed 3 bases at V and 8 bases at J, leaving 4 bases unmatched. CDR3 length: 13 residues. Per germline, CDR1 SGDLS and CDR2 YYNGEE. CDR3 in amino acids: CASSESGSDEQFF. CDR3 in DNA: TGTGCCAGCAGCGAGAGCGGGAGCGATGAGCAGTTCTTC.

The chain uses TRBV27 and TRBJ1-2, with TRBD1 identical over 11 bases. V lost 5 bases to trimming and J lost 4 bases; unmatched junction nucleotides: 6. Per the germline V gene, CDR1 is MNHEY and CDR2 is SMNVEV (reference sequence). This CDR3 has 15 residues. The DNA of the CDR3 is TGTGCCAGCAGTCCACGGACAGGGGGCAGCTATGGCTACACCTTC. It codes for CASSPRTGGSYGYTF.

V is TRBV4-3 and J is TRBJ1-1; 9 positions match TRBD1. Trimming took 1 base from V and 1 from J; bases not matched to a gene: 4. This CDR3 is 16 amino acids long. CDR1 is LGHNA, CDR2 YSLEER, per germline. The CDR3 DNA sequence: TGCGCCAGCAGCCAAGGGGACAGGGCCCAGAACACTGAAGCTTTCTTT. This encodes CASSQGDRAQNTEAFF.